This T cell receptor (beta chain) stems from a study of blood T cell repertoires in COVID-19. CDR3 length: 12 amino acids. V gave up 8 bases and J gave up 5 bases, with 10 bases separating them. The germline V gene has CDR1 SNHLY and CDR2 FYNNEI. Sequencing used immunoSEQ multiplex PCR; TCRdb keeps in-frame clones, though not all of them. The sample lists some 210,000 clones; 82% were seen once. The sample comprised peripheral blood. The J gene is TRBJ1-5, the V gene TRBV2; D unresolved. This receptor was taken from a woman in her forties with acute or convalescent COVID-19. The CDR3 region has the DNA TGTGCCAGCTGTAAACCGGATCAGCCCCAGCATTTT. It translates to CASCKPDQPQHF.